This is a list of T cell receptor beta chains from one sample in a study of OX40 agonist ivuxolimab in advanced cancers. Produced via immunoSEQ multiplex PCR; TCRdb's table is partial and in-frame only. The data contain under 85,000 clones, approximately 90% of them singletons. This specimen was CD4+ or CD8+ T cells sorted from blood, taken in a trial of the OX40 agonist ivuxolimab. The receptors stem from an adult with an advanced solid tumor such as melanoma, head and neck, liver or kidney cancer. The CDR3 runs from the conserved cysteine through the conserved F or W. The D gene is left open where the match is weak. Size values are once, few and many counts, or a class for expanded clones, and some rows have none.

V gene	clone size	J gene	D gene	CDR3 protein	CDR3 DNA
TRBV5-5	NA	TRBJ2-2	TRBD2	CASSGASGTSGLFAGELFF	TGTGCCAGCAGCGGTGCCTCCGGGACTAGCGGGCTCTTCGCCGGGGAGCTGTTTTTT
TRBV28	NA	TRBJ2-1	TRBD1	CASRRIGTGLYNEQFF	TGTGCCAGCAGGAGGATAGGGACAGGACTATACAATGAGCAGTTCTTC
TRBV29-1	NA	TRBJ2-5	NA	CSVTRGQETQYF	TGCAGCGTTACGAGGGGCCAAGAGACCCAGTACTTC
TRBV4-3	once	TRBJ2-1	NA	CASSQSGEQFF	TGCGCCAGCAGCCAATCGGGGGAGCAGTTCTTC
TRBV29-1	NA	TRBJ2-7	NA	CSVETARFEQYF	TGCAGCGTTGAGACCGCGCGTTTCGAGCAGTACTTC
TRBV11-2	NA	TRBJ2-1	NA	CASSLGQNEQFF	TGTGCCAGCAGCTTAGGACAGAATGAGCAGTTCTTC
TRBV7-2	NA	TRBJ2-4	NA	CASSFSPAGRGNIQYF	TGTGCCAGCAGCTTTTCCCCGGCCGGGAGAGGAAACATTCAGTACTTC
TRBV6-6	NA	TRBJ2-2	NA	CASSYSGTGELFF	TGTGCCAGCAGTTACTCGGGGACCGGGGAGCTGTTTTTT
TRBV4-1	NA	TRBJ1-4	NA	CASSPRAPLLANEKLFF	TGCGCCAGCAGCCCCCGGGCCCCCTTACTGGCTAATGAAAAACTGTTTTTT
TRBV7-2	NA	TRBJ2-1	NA	CASSPHTGTGGNNEQFF	TGTGCCAGCAGCCCCCATACCGGGACTGGGGGGAACAATGAGCAGTTCTTC
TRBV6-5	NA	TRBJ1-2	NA	CASRPQGGYTF	TGTGCCAGCAGACCTCAGGGAGGCTACACCTTC
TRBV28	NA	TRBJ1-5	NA	CATDGIVGGNQPQHF	TGTGCCACCGACGGAATCGTGGGGGGGAATCAGCCCCAGCATTTT
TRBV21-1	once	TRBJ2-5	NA	CASSNTGGGRETQYF	TGTGCCAGCAGCAACACAGGGGGCGGGAGGGAGACCCAGTACTTC
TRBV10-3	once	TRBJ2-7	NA	CAISESNEQYF	TGTGCCATCAGTGAGTCCAACGAGCAGTACTTC
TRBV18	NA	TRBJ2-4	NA	CASSPPKALAKNIQYF	TGTGCCAGCTCACCACCGAAGGCCCTAGCCAAAAACATTCAGTACTTC
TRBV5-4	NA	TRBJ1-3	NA	CASSLPGFTGNTIYF	TGTGCCAGCAGCTTGCCAGGGTTTACTGGAAACACCATATATTTT
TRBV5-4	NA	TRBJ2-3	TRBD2	CASSSAGGTDTQYF	TGTGCCAGCAGCTCCGCGGGAGGAACAGATACGCAGTATTTT
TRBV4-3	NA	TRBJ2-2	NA	CASSQDRLTGELFF	TGCGCCAGCAGCCAAGATCGGCTCACCGGGGAGCTGTTTTTT
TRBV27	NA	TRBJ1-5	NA	CASSTRGGEYQPQHF	TGTGCCAGCAGTACACGAGGGGGGGAATACCAGCCCCAGCATTTT
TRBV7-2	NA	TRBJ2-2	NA	CASSLVRNTGELFF	TGTGCCAGCAGCTTAGTACGTAACACCGGGGAGCTGTTTTTT
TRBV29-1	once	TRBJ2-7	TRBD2	CSVGGTSGPYEQYF	TGCAGCGTTGGGGGGACTAGCGGTCCCTACGAGCAGTACTTC
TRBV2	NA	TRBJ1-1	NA	CASSEQGINTEAFF	TGTGCCAGCAGTGAACAGGGAATCAACACTGAAGCTTTCTTT
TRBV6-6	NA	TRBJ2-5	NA	CASGGKLTQYF	TGTGCCAGCGGGGGGAAGTTGACCCAGTACTTC
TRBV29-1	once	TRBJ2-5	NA	CSVVGRSGETQYF	TGCAGCGTTGTCGGCAGGTCTGGAGAGACCCAGTACTTC
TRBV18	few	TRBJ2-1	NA	CASSPNNEQFF	TGTGCCAGCTCACCTAATAATGAGCAGTTCTTC
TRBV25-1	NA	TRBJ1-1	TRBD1	CASSEPGQGLTEAFF	TGTGCCAGCAGTGAGCCCGGACAGGGGCTCACTGAAGCTTTCTTT
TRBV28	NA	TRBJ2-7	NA	CASSPGNRYEQYF	TGTGCCAGCAGTCCAGGGAATAGGTACGAGCAGTACTTC
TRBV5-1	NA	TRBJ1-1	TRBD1	CASSPGQAENTEAFF	TGCGCCAGCAGCCCGGGACAGGCGGAGAACACTGAAGCTTTCTTT
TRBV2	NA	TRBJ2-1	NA	CASTPQGERDEQFF	TGTGCCAGCACCCCGCAGGGCGAGCGCGATGAGCAGTTCTTC
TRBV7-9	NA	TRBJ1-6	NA	CASSPGTAAESPLHF	TGTGCCAGCAGCCCAGGGACCGCCGCGGAATCACCCCTCCACTTT
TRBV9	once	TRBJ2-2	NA	CASSVAASPHTGELFF	TGTGCCAGCAGCGTAGCGGCTAGCCCCCACACCGGGGAGCTGTTTTTT
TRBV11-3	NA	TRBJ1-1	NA	CASSLGQGNTEAFF	TGTGCCAGCAGCTTAGGTCAGGGGAACACTGAAGCTTTCTTT
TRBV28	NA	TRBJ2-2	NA	CASRYDRITGELFF	TGTGCCAGCAGATACGACCGGATCACCGGGGAGCTGTTTTTT
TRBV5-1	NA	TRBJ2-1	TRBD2	CASSLVTGGSDEQFF	TGCGCCAGCAGCTTGGTGACGGGAGGTAGTGATGAGCAGTTCTTC
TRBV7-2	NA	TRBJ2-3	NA	CASSPGRQGGDTQYF	TGTGCCAGCAGCCCAGGACGTCAGGGGGGAGATACGCAGTATTTT
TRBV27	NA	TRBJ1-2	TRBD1	CASSQVKGQGGSGYTF	TGTGCCAGCAGCCAAGTAAAGGGACAGGGCGGATCCGGCTACACCTTC
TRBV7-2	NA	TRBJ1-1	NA	CASSLSGVMNTEAFF	TGTGCCAGCAGCTTATCAGGGGTGATGAACACTGAAGCTTTCTTT
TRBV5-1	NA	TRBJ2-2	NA	CASSFRDRRDTGELFF	TGCGCCAGCAGCTTCCGGGACCGCCGTGACACCGGGGAGCTGTTTTTT
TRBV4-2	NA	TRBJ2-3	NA	CASSQDSGTDTQYF	TGTGCCAGCAGCCAAGACTCCGGCACAGATACGCAGTATTTT
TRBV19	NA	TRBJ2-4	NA	CASKSVAKNIQYF	TGTGCCAGTAAGTCGGTAGCCAAAAACATTCAGTACTTC
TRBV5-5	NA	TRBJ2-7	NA	CASSTPTRSYEQYF	TGTGCCAGCAGCACGCCGACACGTTCCTACGAGCAGTACTTC
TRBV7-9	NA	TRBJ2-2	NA	CASSLQFQGYTGELFF	TGTGCCAGCAGCTTACAGTTTCAGGGATACACCGGGGAGCTGTTTTTT
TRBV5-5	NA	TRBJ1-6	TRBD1	CASSLAPTDRGTYNSPLHF	TGTGCCAGCAGCTTGGCCCCGACTGACAGGGGCACCTATAATTCACCCCTCCACTTT
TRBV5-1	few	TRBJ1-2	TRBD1	CASSPTTGIDGYTF	TGCGCCAGCAGCCCCACGACAGGGATAGATGGCTACACCTTC
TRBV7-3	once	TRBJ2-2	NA	CASSLGQEFANTGELFF	TGTGCCAGCAGCTTAGGGCAGGAGTTCGCGAACACCGGGGAGCTGTTTTTT
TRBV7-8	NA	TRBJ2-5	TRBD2	CASSPRRLAGGSMETQYF	TGTGCCAGCAGCCCCCGTAGGCTAGCGGGCGGGTCTATGGAGACCCAGTACTTC
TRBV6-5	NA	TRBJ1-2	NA	CASSYGGQPYGYTF	TGTGCCAGCAGTTACGGTGGACAGCCCTATGGCTACACCTTC
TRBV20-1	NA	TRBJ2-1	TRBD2	CSAGGSEEQFF	TGCAGTGCAGGCGGGAGCGAAGAGCAGTTCTTC
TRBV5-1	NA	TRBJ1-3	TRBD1	CASSGGQSSGNTIYF	TGCGCCAGCAGCGGGGGACAGAGCTCTGGAAACACCATATATTTT